Described below is a single TCR beta chain sequence and its context. The data originate from a study of blood T cell repertoires in COVID-19. This CDR3 has 12 residues. Trimming pared 6 bases from V and 9 bases from J, leaving 12 bases between. Germline-derived CDR1 and CDR2 are MNHEY and SMNVEV (reference sequence). Original handling: Estimates of nucleated cell counts were drawn from the amplification of reference gene primers. Repertoires were generated with immunoSEQ multiplex PCR, while TCRdb's copy carries only in-frame clones and drops some. V and J calls and clone size are copied from that table; D and trimming were computed from the DNA. The sample shows 200,000 to 300,000 clones, approximately 90% of them seen only once.

This receptor was identified in a man younger than 35 with active or convalescent COVID-19. What was sequenced was peripheral blood. The chain employs TRBV27 and TRBJ2-1, with D uncertain. This CDR3 is CASSLPRGEQFF. CDR3 DNA sequence: TGTGCCAGCAGCCTACCCCGCGGTGAGCAGTTCTTC.